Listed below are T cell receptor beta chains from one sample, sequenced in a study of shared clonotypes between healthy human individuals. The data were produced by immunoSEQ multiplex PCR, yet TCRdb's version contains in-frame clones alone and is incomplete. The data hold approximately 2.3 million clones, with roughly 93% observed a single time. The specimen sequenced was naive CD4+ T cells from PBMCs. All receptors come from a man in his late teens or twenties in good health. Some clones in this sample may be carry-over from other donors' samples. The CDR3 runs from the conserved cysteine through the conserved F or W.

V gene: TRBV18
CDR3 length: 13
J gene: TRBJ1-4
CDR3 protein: CASSPSGNEKLFF

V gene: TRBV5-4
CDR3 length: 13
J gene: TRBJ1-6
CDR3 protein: CASRRGDNSPLHF

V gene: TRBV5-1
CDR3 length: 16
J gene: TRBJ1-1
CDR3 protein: CASSLAGGAGNTEAFF

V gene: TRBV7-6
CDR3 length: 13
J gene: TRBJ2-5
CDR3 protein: CASSLEWEETQYF

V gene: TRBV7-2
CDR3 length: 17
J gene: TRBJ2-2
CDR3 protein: CASGHPPGLAATGELFF

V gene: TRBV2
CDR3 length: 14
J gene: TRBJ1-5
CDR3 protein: CASSTGLGNQPQHF

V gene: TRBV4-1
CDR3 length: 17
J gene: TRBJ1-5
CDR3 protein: CASSQGLGGGSNQPQHF

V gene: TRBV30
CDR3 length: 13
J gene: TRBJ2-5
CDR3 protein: CAWSTAGGETQYF

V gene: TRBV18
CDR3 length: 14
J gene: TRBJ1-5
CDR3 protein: CASSTTGGDQPQHF

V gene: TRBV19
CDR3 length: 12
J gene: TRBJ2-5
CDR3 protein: CASSILGETQYF

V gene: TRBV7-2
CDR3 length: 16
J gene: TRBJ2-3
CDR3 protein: CASKYGLAGATDTQYF

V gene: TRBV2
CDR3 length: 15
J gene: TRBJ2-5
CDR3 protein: CASSEGDRDQETQYF

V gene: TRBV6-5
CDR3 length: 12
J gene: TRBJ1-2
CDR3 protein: CASRTGDYGYTF

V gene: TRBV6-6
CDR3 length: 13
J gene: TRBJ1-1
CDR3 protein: CASSPGRNTEAFF

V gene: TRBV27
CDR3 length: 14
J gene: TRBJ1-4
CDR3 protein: CASSLWTGHEKLFF

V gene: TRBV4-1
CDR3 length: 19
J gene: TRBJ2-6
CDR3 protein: CASSQKPGQSSSGANVLTF

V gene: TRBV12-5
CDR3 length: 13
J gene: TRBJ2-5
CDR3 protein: CASGGQLGETQYF

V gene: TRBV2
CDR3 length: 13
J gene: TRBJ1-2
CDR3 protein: CASSLPQKAGYTF

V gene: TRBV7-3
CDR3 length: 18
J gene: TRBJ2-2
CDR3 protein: CASSSRLAGVGNTGELFF

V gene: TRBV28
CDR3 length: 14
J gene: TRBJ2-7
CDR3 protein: CASSPMAGGYEQYF

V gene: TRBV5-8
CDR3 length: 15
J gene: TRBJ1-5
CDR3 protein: CASSWGTGSWQPQHF

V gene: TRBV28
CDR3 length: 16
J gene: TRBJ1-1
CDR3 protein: CASSFYRGRGNTEAFF